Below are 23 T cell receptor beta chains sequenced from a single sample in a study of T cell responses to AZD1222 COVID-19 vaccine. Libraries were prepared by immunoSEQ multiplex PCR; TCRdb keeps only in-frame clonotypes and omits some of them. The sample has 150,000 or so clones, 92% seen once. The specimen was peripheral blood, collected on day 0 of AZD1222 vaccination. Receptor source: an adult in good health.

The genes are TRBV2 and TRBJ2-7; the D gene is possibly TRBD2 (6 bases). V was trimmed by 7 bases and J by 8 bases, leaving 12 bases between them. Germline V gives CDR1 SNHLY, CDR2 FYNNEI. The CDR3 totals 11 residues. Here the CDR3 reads CASNPGRKQYF. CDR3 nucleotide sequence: TGTGCCAGCAATCCGGGGAGGAAGCAGTACTTC. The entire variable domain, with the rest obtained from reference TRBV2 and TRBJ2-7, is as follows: EPEVTQTPSHQVTQMGQEVILRCVPISNHLYFYWYRQILGQKVEFLVSFYNNEISEKSEIFDDQFSVERPDGSNFTLKIRSTKLEDSAMYFCASNPGRKQYFGPGTRLTVT.

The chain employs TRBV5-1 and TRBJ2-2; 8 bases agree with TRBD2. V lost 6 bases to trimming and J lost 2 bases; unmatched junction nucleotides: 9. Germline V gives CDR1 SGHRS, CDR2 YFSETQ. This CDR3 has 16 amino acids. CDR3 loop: CASTPNSGVNTGELFF. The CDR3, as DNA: TGCGCCAGCACCCCTAATAGCGGGGTTAACACCGGGGAGCTGTTTTTT.

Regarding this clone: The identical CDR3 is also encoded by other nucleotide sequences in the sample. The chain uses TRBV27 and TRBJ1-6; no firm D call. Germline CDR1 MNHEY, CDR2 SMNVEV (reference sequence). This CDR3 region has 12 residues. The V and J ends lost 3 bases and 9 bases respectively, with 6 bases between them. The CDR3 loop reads CASSLGGSPLHF. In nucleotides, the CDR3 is TGTGCCAGCAGTTTGGGAGGTTCACCCCTCCACTTT.

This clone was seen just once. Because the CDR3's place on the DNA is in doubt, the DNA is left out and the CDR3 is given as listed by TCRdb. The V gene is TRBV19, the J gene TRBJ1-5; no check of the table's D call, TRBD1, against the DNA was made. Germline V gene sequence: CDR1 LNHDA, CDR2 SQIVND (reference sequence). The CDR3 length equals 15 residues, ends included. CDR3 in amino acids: CASTSVGTGEQPQHF.

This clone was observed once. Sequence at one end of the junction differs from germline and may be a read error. CDR3 in amino acids: CSASGSGGLVEQFF. The DNA of the CDR3 is TGCAGCGCTAGTGGTAGCGGGGGATTAGTTGAGCAGTTCTTC. The chain joins TRBV20-1 to TRBJ2-1; TRBD2 agrees at 9 bases. Germline lookup yields CDR1 DFQATT and CDR2 SNEGSKA (reference sequence). The CDR3 contains 14 residues.

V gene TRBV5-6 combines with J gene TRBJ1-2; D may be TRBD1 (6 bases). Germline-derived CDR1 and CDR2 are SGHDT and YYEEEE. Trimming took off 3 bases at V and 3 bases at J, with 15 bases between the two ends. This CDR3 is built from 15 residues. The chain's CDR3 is CASSSPGVAYYGYTF. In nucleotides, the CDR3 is TGTGCCAGCAGCTCACCAGGGGTCGCGTACTATGGCTACACCTTC.

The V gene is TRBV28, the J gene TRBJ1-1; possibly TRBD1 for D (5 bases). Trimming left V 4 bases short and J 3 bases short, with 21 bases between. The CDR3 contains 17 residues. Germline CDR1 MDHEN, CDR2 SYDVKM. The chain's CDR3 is CASSSLYTGIADTEAFF. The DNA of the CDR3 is TGTGCCAGCAGTTCACTTTACACAGGAATAGCGGACACTGAAGCTTTCTTT.

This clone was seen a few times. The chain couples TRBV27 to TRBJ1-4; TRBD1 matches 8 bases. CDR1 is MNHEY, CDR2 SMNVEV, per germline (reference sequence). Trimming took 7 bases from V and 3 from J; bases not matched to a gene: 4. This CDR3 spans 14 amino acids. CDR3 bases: TGTGCCAGCACCCGGACAGGGTCTAATGAAAAACTGTTTTTT. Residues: CASTRTGSNEKLFF.

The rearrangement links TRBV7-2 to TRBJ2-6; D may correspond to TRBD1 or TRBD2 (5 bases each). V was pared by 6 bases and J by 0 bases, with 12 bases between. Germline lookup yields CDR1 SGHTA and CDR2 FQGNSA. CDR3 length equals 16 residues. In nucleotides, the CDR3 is TGTGCCAGCAGTCCTTGGGGGAACTCTGGGGCCAACGTCCTGACTTTC. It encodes CASSPWGNSGANVLTF.

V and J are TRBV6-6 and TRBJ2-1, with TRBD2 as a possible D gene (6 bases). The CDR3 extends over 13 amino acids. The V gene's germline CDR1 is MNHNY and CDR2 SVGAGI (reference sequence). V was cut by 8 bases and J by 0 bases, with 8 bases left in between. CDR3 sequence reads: CASRDSSYNEQFF. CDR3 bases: TGTGCCAGCCGGGACTCCTCCTACAATGAGCAGTTCTTC.

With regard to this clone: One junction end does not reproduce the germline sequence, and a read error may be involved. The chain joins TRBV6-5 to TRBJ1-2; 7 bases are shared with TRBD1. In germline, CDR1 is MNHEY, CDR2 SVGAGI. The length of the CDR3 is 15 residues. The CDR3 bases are TGTGCCAGCAGTGACTCGGGACAGATGTACTATGGCTACACCTTC. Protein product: CASSDSGQMYYGYTF.

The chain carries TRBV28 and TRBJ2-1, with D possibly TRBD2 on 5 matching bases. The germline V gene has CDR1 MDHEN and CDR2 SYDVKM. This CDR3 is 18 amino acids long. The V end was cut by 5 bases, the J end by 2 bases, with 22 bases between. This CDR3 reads CASSAGGGSGDPYNEQFF. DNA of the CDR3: TGTGCCAGCAGTGCCGGCGGTGGGAGCGGAGATCCCTACAATGAGCAGTTCTTC.

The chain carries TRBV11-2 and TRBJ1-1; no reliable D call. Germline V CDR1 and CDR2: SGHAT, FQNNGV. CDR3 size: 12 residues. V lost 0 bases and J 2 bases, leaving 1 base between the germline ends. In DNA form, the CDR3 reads TGTGCCAGCAGCTTAGATAACACTGAAGCTTTCTTT. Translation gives CASSLDNTEAFF.

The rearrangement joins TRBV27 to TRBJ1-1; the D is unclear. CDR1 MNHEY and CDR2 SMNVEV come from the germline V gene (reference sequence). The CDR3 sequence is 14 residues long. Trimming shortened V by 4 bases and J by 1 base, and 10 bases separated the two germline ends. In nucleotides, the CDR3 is TGTGCCAGCAGTTCCGGTCCGGAGAACACTGAAGCTTTCTTT. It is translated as CASSSGPENTEAFF.

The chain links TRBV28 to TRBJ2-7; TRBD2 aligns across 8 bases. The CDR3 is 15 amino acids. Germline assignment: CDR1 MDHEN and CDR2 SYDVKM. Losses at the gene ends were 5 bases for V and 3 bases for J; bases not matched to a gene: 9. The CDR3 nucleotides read TGTGCCAGCAGTAAAGGGCTAGCGGGCCTCTACGAGCAGTACTTC. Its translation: CASSKGLAGLYEQYF.

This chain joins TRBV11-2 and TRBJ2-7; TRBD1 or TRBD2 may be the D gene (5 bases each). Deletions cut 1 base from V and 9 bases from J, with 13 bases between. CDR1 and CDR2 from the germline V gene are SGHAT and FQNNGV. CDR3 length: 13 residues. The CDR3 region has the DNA TGTGCCAGCAGCTTAGGATGGGACGCCGTGCAGTACTTC. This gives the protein CASSLGWDAVQYF.

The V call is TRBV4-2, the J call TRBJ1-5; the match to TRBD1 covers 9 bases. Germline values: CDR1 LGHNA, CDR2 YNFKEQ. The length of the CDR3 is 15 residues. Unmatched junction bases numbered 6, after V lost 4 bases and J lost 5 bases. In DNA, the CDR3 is TGTGCCAGCAGCCTTAACAGGGGGCAGGATCAGCCCCAGCATTTT. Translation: CASSLNRGQDQPQHF.

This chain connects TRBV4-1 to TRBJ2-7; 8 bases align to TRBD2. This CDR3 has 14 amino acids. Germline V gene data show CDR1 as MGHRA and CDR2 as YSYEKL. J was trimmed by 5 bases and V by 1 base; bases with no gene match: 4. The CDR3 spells CASSQVRLANEQYF. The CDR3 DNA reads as TGCGCCAGCAGCCAAGTTAGACTAGCGAACGAGCAGTACTTC.

In nucleotides, the CDR3 is TGTGCCACCAGTACTCTCGCGGGGGCTACAGATACGCAGTATTTT. Residues: CATSTLAGATDTQYF. This sequence joins TRBV24-1 and TRBJ2-3; D may be TRBD2 (7 bases). Germline CDR1 and CDR2: KGHDR and SFDVKD. The CDR3 covers 15 residues. The ends were cut back, 6 bases at V and 3 bases at J, with 15 bases in the middle.

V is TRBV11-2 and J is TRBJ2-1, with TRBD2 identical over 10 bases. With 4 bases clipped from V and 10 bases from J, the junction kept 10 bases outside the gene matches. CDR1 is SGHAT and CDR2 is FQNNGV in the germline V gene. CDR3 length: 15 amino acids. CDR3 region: CASSSSSGSHYEQFF. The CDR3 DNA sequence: TGTGCCAGCAGCTCCTCTAGCGGGAGTCATTACGAGCAGTTCTTC.

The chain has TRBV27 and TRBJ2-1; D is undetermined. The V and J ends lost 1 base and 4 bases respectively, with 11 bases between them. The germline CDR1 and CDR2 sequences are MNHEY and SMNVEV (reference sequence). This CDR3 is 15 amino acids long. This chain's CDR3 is CASSLYPSIYNEQFF. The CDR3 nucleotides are TGTGCCAGCAGTTTATACCCCTCAATTTACAATGAGCAGTTCTTC.

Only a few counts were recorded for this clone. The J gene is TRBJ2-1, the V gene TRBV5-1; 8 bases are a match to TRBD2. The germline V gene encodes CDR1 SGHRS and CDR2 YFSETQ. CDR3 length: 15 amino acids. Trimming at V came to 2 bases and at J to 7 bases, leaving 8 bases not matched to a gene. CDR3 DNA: TGCGCCAGCAGCTTTAGCGGGGCCTCAGAAAATGAGCAGTTCTTC. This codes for CASSFSGASENEQFF.

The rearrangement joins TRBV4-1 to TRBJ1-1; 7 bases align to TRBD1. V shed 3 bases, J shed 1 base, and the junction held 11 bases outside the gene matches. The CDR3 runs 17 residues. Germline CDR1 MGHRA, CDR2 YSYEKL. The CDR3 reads CASSQSRSGTANTEAFF. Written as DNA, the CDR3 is TGCGCCAGCAGCCAGAGTCGCTCCGGGACAGCGAACACTGAAGCTTTCTTT.